One sample yielded the 2 T cell receptor beta chains listed below, sequenced in a study of T-cell memory formation after mild COVID-19. One entry per CDR3 protein, called by TCRdb with MiXCR from the 5' RACE reads. Of a few hundred thousand distinct CDR3 sequences in the sample, 25% to 30% are singletons; the top ten hold about 14%. Sequences were obtained from PBMCs or a T cell subset sorted from them (not recorded which). These receptors originate from an adult woman who had mild COVID-19 (a few samples of this study predate the infection). Cell type and time point are not known.

The V call is TRBV24-1, the J call TRBJ1-2, with a tentative D call TRBD1 (5 bases). This CDR3 region has 15 residues. Trimming left V 2 bases short and J 6 bases short, with 15 bases between. The germline V gene encodes CDR1 KGHDR and CDR2 SFDVKD. Here the CDR3 reads CATSDSATELDGYTF. The CDR3 DNA sequence: TGTGCCACCAGTGATTCCGCGACAGAGCTAGATGGCTACACCTTC.

V is TRBV7-3 and J is TRBJ2-3; 7 nucleotides agree with TRBD2. Germline V gene lookup returns CDR1 SGHTA and CDR2 FQGTGA. With 3 bases clipped from V and 2 bases from J, the junction kept 5 bases outside the gene matches. This CDR3 has 15 residues. CDR3 coding DNA: TGTGCCAGCAGCTTTGGTGGGACTAACACAGATACGCAGTATTTT. Its protein is CASSFGGTNTDTQYF.